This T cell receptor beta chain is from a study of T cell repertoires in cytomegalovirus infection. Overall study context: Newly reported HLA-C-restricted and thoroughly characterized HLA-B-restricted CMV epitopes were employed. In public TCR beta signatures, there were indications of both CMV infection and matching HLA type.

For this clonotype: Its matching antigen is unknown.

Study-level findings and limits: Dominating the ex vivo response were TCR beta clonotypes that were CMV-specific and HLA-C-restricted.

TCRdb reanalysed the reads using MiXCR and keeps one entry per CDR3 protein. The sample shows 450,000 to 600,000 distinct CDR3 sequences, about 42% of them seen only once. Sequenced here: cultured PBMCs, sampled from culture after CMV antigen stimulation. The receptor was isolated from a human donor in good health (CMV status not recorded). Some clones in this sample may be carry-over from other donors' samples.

CDR3 nucleotides: TGTGCCAGCAGCTCCAGGGGCGGGTACGAGCAGTACTTC. Its protein is CASSSRGGYEQYF. The chain uses TRBV5-4 and TRBJ2-7, with a possible D match to TRBD1 (6 bases). This CDR3 has 13 residues. Trimming cost V 3 bases and J 4 bases, with 11 bases left between them. Germline CDR1 reads SGHNT; CDR2 reads YYREEE (reference sequence).